This T cell receptor beta chain was retrieved from a study of T cells in Graves' hyperthyroidism and ophthalmopathy (dated by TCRdb to 2018 to 2020). Regarding the research as a whole: Peripheral blood samples were taken at the time of initial diagnosis, prior to any treatment. To identify TCR V-J signatures that set the groups apart, the researchers used a discovery cohort of more than 95 patients, made up of 43 with Graves' ophthalmopathy and 57 with stable Graves' hyperthyroidism. Prospective prediction of ophthalmopathy was tested in an independent validation cohort consisting of some 19 hyperthyroidism patients and about 17 patients who later progressed to ophthalmopathy. The 75 to 100 discovery patients were randomly split 7:3 into training and test sets. The study also compared thyroid tissue and blood T-cell repertoires from more than 5 Graves' hyperthyroidism patients. Once sampling was done, hyperthyroidism patients were given methimazole at a starting dose of 30 mg daily, whereas ophthalmopathy patients were given high-dose intravenous methylprednisolone. According to the paper, TCR Vbeta CDR3 sequencing was carried out on over 130 peripheral blood samples, which came from 40 to 45 ophthalmopathy, some 73 hyperthyroidism and approximately 17 progressor patients.

Graves' hyperthyroidism was defined as stable when no progression to ophthalmopathy occurred over 18 months of follow-up. Hyperthyroidism patients were newly diagnosed, with disease duration under 2 months, and aged 18 to 65 years. Any patient with an uncontrolled infection, another autoimmune disease, pregnancy or lactation was excluded. Diagnoses relied on clinical symptoms, serum thyroxine and TRAb, thyroid ultrasound and orbital computed tomography. Ficoll-Paque density gradient centrifugation was used to isolate PBMCs from about 10 ml of fresh peripheral blood. Trizol reagent was used to extract total RNA, and RNA quality was then checked on an Agilent 2100 Bioanalyzer. Findings and caveats that apply to the study as a whole: Most expanded thyroid clonotypes (frequency above 0.001) were also found in blood, which suggests that blood repertoires may mirror thyroid immune responses. A model built on a 13 V-J signature distinguished ophthalmopathy from stable hyperthyroidism, reaching around 88% sensitivity and about 81% specificity in cross-validation and 80%/75% in testing. In validation, progression to ophthalmopathy was predicted by the model with nearly 71% sensitivity and just over 72% specificity, a median of about 6.8 months before onset. Sample size was not statistically predetermined, and investigators were not blinded to group allocation.

This clonotype was seen repeatedly, ten times or more. The clone's antigen remains unknown. The input lacks base qualities; no much larger clone sits a single base away. The CDR3 measures 15 amino acids from cysteine to phenylalanine. The CDR3 DNA has 45 bases and is translated from base 1. From the germline V gene, CDR1 is SQVTM and CDR2 is ANQGSEA. The V end gives up 6 bases and the J end 4 bases, leaving 10 bases in the junction not matched to a gene. The TCR beta CDR3 regions were amplified from the RNA transcripts. A first-round RT-PCR of the TCR CDR3 used the HTBI primer set with the Qiagen OneStep RT-PCR kit. Libraries were constructed in a second round of multiplex PCR, after which size selection and purification were performed. Libraries were sequenced paired-end with 100 bp reads on an Illumina HiSeq2000. Concerning the study's data processing: SOAPnuke was used to process the raw data, with reads discarded if the reads contained adapters or uncalled bases, had a mean Phred below 15, or lacked an exact constant-primer or identifier match. High-quality paired reads were merged with COPE v1.2.5, and unique nucleotide sequences were defined as clonotypes. MiTCR v1.1 was used to align the clonotypes against IMGT TRBV, TRBD and TRBJ reference segments. The analysis included only V-J combinations with a frequency above 0.0001, which together covered more than 99% of the repertoires. The TCS score was defined as the ratio of F50 (clonal expansion) to E x V (chaos), calculated using BLOSUM62-based TCRdist between CDR3 peptides within each V-J. Welch's t-statistics and random forest reduced around 550 V-J features to roughly 13, which were used in a naive Bayes classifier (R e1071). The similarity between thyroid and blood repertoires was quantified using the Morisita-Horn index. TCRdb trimmed public reads at Q25 via fastp, called clones via MiXCR and kept in-frame beta chains. Rows matching on CDR3 protein sequence are summarized as one entry with the most common DNA and genes. TCRdb's processing, not the authors', yielded these V and J calls. The table for this sample lists about 840,000 distinct CDR3 sequences; 38% of them were counted only once. Approximately 8.7% of the sample is taken by the ten largest.

The sequence links TRBV29-1 to TRBJ1-2; 11 middle bases align to TRBD1. This TCR was recovered from a man younger than 30 with Graves' hyperthyroidism. Source material: blood. CDR3 region: CSVGDGQGAIYGYTF. The DNA is TGCAGCGTGGGTGACGGACAGGGGGCCATCTATGGCTACACCTTC. Supplemented by the reference TRBV29-1 and TRBJ1-2 proteins around the CDR3, the complete variable domain is SAVISQKPSRDICQRGTSLTIQCQVDSQVTMMFWYRQQPGQSLTLIATANQGSEATYESGFVIDKFPISRPNLTFSTLTVSNMSPEDSSIYLCSVGDGQGAIYGYTFGSGTRLTVV.